This TCR beta chain emerged from a study of human T cells and chemical hapten exposure. At the level of the study: The patient population, which was mostly female, had alopecia areata, totalis or universalis.

Time point described: patch test 1, 2 weeks after DPC sensitization. The treatment is: therapeutic diphenylcyclopropenone sensitization with weekly scalp DPC. The authors extracted total RNA from unfractionated whole blood. Patches went on only after blood had been drawn each time. The CDR3 runs 17 residues. From germline, CDR1 is GTSNPN and CDR2 SVGIG (reference sequence). J lost 5 bases, V lost 4 bases, and 17 bases had no gene match. TCRdb processed the RACE reads anew with MiXCR; each CDR3 protein has one entry. The sample carries about 34,000 distinct CDR3 sequences, approximately 6.3% recorded once. This clonotype was picked up a small number of times.

Specimen: whole blood, collected in connection with sensitization to the hapten diphenylcyclopropenone (DPC). This chain uses TRBV30 with TRBJ1-1; 9 nucleotides agree with TRBD1. The clonotype was recovered from a woman in her twenties or thirties with alopecia areata. Some clones in this sample may be carry-over from other donors' samples. CDR3 coding DNA: TGTGCCTGGACCCGCCCGGACAGGGGCGCTTATGGAACTGAAGCTTTCTTT. Protein: CAWTRPDRGAYGTEAFF.